Following are 7 T cell receptor beta chains from one sample sequenced in a study of blood T cells in healthy people across ages. Combining a sample-barcoded 5' primer with a J-beta primer mix, a second PCR ran for roughly 7 to 11 cycles. Using its own MiXCR run on the 5' RACE reads, TCRdb lists one record per CDR3 protein. The table shows 790,000 or so distinct CDR3 sequences, with 35% to 50% occurring only once. Material for sequencing was blood. The receptors shown here come from a man older than 75 in good health.

This clonotype was detected only a few times. Compared with germline, one end of the junction differs, possibly owing to a read error. This chain connects TRBV5-5 to TRBJ2-5, with unresolved D. The length of the CDR3 is 14 residues. In germline, CDR1 is SGHKS, CDR2 YYEKEE (reference sequence). CDR3 nucleotide sequence: TGTGCCAGCGGCTTGGGTCAGGAAGGAGAGACCCAGTACTTC. Protein product: CASGLGQEGETQYF.

As DNA, the CDR3 is TGTGCCAGCAGCTTCCCGGACAGACTGAACACTGAAGCTTTCTTT. This sequence encodes CASSFPDRLNTEAFF. The rearrangement uses TRBV7-9 and TRBJ1-1, with D perhaps TRBD1 (6 bases). Germline V CDR1 and CDR2: SEHNR, FQNEAQ (reference sequence). Trimming left V 3 bases short and J 0 bases short, with 11 bases between. The CDR3 contains 15 residues. Based on the CDR3 plus reference TRBV7-9 and TRBJ1-1, the full variable domain is DTGVSQNPRHKITKRGQNVTFRCDPISEHNRLYWYRQTLGQGPEFLTYFQNEAQLEKSRLLSDRFSAERPKGSFSTLEIQRTEQGDSAMYLCASSFPDRLNTEAFFGQGTRLTVV.

The V gene is TRBV24-1, the J gene TRBJ2-5; 13 bases fit TRBD2. V shed 6 bases, J shed 1 base, and the junction held 1 base outside the gene matches. The CDR3 extends over 15 amino acids. Looked up from germline, CDR1 is KGHDR and CDR2 is SFDVKD. CDR3 loop: CATSTSGRAQETQYF. The DNA of the CDR3 is TGTGCCACCAGTACTAGCGGGAGGGCCCAAGAGACCCAGTACTTC.

This clonotype was counted between two and nine times. The rearrangement joins TRBV5-1 to TRBJ1-1; TRBD1 agrees at 7 bases. Germline V gene lookup returns CDR1 SGHRS and CDR2 YFSETQ. V shed 1 base and J 0 bases; nucleotides not matched to a gene: 3. This CDR3 region has 15 residues. The CDR3 coding sequence is TGCGCCAGCAGCTTGCAGGGGACAGTGAACACTGAAGCTTTCTTT. It specifies CASSLQGTVNTEAFF.

This clonotype was seen repeatedly, ten times or more. The rearrangement joins TRBV29-1 to TRBJ2-3, with 11 bases matching TRBD2. V trimming: 6 bases; J trimming: 4 bases; junction bases outside the gene matches: 3. The CDR3 extends over 13 amino acids. Germline V gives CDR1 SQVTM, CDR2 ANQGSEA. The CDR3 nucleotides are TGCAGCGTCTCGACTAGCGGGGCAGATACGCAGTATTTT. It translates to CSVSTSGADTQYF.

The chain is built from TRBV28 and TRBJ2-5; D gene uncertain. The CDR3 loop spans 17 amino acids. V dropped 3 bases and J dropped 11 bases, with 28 bases sitting between them. Germline assignment: CDR1 MDHEN and CDR2 SYDVKM. The CDR3 DNA reads as TGTGCCAGCAGTTTTGCCCTTCTCGACACCCCCTACAATGAGCAGTACTTC. Translation gives CASSFALLDTPYNEQYF. Using reference TRBV28 and TRBJ2-5 for the parts outside the CDR3, the full variable domain is DVKVTQSSRYLVKRTGEKVFLECVQDMDHENMFWYRQDPGLGLRLIYFSYDVKMKEKGDIPEGYSVSREKKERFSLILESASTNQTSMYLCASSFALLDTPYNEQYFGPGTRLLVL.

The genes are TRBV27 and TRBJ2-3; perhaps TRBD1 as D (6 bases). CDR3 length: 16 residues. Trimming left V 5 bases short and J 2 bases short, with 17 bases between. The germline V gene encodes CDR1 MNHEY and CDR2 SMNVEV (reference sequence). The CDR3 reads CASSLTPDRYTDTQYF. In DNA, the CDR3 is TGTGCCAGCAGTCTGACCCCGGACAGATACACAGATACGCAGTATTTT.